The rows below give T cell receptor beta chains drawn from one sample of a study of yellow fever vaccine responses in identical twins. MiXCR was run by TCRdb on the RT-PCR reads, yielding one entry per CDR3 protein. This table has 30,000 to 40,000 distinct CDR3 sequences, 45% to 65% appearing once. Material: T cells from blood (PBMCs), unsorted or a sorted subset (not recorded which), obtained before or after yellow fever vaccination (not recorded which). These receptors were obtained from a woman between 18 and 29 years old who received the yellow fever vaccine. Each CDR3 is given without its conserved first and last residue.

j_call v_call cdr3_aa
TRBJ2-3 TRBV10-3 ATTPSGTDTQY
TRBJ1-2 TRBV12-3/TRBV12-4 ASTPPRQTYGYT
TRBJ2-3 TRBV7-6 ASSTSRLGNTDTQY
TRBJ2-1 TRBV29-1 SVLHYNEQF
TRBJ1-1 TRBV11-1 ASRGSATEAV
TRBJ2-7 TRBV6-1 ASSLRSGTGYEQY
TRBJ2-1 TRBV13 ASVSANSYNEQF
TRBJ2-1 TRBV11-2 ASSSVGASGNDEQF
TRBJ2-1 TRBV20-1 SGSGGADYNEQF
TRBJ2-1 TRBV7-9 ASSPHVFLVNEQF
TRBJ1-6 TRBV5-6 ASSLGQNYNSPLH
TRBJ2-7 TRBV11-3 ASSLVLAGNYEQY
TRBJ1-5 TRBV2 ASSEGPQVGVGPQH
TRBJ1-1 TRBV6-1 ASSSQGVNTEAF
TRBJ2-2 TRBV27 ASTPGLAYTGELF
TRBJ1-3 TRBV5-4 ASSLGLNSGNTIY
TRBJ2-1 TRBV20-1 SAKKRTYNEQF
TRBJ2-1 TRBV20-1 SVTGTSGNEQF
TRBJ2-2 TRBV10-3 AISESERDPSGELF
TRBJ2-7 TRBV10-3 AISDFYEQY
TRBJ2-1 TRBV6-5 ASSYRDSSYNEQF
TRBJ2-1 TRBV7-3 ASSSTGGSYNEQF
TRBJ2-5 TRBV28 ASVGLLQETQY
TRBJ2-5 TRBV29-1 SVRRDQETQY
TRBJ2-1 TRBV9 ASSVSARDTDYNEQF
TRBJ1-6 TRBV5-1 ASSFGTAYNSPLH
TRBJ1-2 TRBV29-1 SVRRGNGYT
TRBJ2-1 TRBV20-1 SALAGGHAYNEQF
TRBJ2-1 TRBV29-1 SVEDGVLEQF
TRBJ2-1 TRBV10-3 AISESMITNEQF
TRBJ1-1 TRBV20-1 SAMWGPTEAF
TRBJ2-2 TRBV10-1 ASATPGGTGELF
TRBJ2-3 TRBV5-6 ASSLWGLAEPTDTQY
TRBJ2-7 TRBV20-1 SARKPGVDEQY
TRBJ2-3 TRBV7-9 ASRPVQNLTDTQY